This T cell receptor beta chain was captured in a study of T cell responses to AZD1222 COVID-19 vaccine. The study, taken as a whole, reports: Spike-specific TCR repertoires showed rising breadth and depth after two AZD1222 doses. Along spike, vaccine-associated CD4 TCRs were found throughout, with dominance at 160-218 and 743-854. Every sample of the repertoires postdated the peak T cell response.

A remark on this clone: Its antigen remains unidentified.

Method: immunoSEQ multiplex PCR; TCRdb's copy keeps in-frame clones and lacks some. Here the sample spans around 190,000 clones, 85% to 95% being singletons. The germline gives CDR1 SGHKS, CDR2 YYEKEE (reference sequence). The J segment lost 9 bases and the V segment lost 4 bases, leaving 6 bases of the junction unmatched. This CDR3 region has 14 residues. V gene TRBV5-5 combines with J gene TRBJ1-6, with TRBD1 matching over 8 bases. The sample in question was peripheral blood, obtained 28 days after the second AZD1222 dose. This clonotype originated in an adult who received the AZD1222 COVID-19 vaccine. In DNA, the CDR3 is TGTGCCAGCAGCCTAGGACAGGGAAGTTCACCCCTCCACTTT. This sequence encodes CASSLGQGSSPLHF. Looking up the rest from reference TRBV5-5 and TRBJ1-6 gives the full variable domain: DAGVTQSPTHLIKTRGQQVTLRCSPISGHKSVSWYQQVLGQGPQFIFQYYEKEERGRGNFPDRFSARQFPNYSSELNVNALLLGDSALYLCASSLGQGSSPLHFGNGTRLTVT.